A selection of T cell receptor beta chains follows, all from one sample in a study of blood T cells in healthy people across ages. Via MiXCR, TCRdb re-called the 5' RACE reads, giving one row per CDR3 protein. Counted here are 700,000 to 800,000 distinct CDR3 sequences, roughly two fifths occurring once; the ten biggest clones make up 20% to 25%. Material for sequencing was blood. All receptors come from a woman aged 55-69 years in good health. CDR3s leave out the opening cysteine and the closing phenylalanine or tryptophan.

V gene: TRBV6-5
J gene: TRBJ2-7
CDR3 protein: ASRLGYEQY

V gene: TRBV29-1
J gene: TRBJ1-1
CDR3 protein: SVRRDTEAF

V gene: TRBV12-3/TRBV12-4
J gene: TRBJ2-2
CDR3 protein: ASRWREGNTGELF

V gene: TRBV6-2/TRBV6-3
J gene: TRBJ2-7
CDR3 protein: ASKYRGPLEQY

V gene: TRBV27
J gene: TRBJ2-3
CDR3 protein: ASSLDLATDTQY

V gene: TRBV20-1
J gene: TRBJ1-5
CDR3 protein: SARQVLNQPQH

V gene: TRBV11-2
J gene: TRBJ2-5
CDR3 protein: ASSFGRKGQETQY

V gene: TRBV6-2/TRBV6-3
J gene: TRBJ2-5
CDR3 protein: ASRQREDETQY

V gene: TRBV6-5
J gene: TRBJ2-7
CDR3 protein: ATHPGQGVYEQY

V gene: TRBV27
J gene: TRBJ2-1
CDR3 protein: ASSPRLAGGPNMYEQF

V gene: TRBV3-1
J gene: TRBJ2-2
CDR3 protein: ASSQTSALF

V gene: TRBV6-1
J gene: TRBJ2-5
CDR3 protein: ASIGRDRGLEQY

V gene: TRBV7-3
J gene: TRBJ2-3
CDR3 protein: ASSREQTSTDTQY

V gene: TRBV5-1
J gene: TRBJ2-5
CDR3 protein: ASSFDGYNEQY

V gene: TRBV7-2
J gene: TRBJ2-3
CDR3 protein: ASSLLRASTDTQY

V gene: TRBV29-1
J gene: TRBJ2-3
CDR3 protein: SVDAKSTDTQY

V gene: TRBV9
J gene: TRBJ2-1
CDR3 protein: ASSVDPRTSNEQF

V gene: TRBV4-1
J gene: TRBJ2-3
CDR3 protein: ASSQAGSTEGLLTDTQY

V gene: TRBV12-3/TRBV12-4
J gene: TRBJ2-5
CDR3 protein: ASSFGKQETQY

V gene: TRBV10-3
J gene: TRBJ2-7
CDR3 protein: ALRGSGSSYEQY

V gene: TRBV20-1
J gene: TRBJ1-2
CDR3 protein: SATTGVDRGYT

V gene: TRBV18
J gene: TRBJ2-6
CDR3 protein: ASSPIQNGGSSAFSGANVLT

V gene: TRBV7-2
J gene: TRBJ2-3
CDR3 protein: ASSLGDVTDTQY